This TCR beta chain was obtained from a study of technical replicates of blood from a handful of donors. CDR1 and CDR2 from the germline V gene are KGHSH and LQKENI. This CDR3 has 16 residues. V shed 3 bases, J shed 2 bases, and the junction held 8 bases outside the gene matches. Here immunoSEQ multiplex PCR was the method, and the copy in TCRdb shows in-frame clones only, minus some. The sample includes 50,000 to 60,000 clones, 85% to 95% of them seen just once. The TCR originated in a human donor in good health. Some clones in this sample may be carry-over from other donors' samples. J is TRBJ2-7 and V is TRBV18; 9 bases fit TRBD2. The sequenced material came from PBMCs. In DNA, the CDR3 is TGTGCCAGCTCACCGCCGGGTGCGGGGGGGACCTACGAGCAGTACTTC. Its translation is CASSPPGAGGTYEQYF.